Listed below are T cell receptor beta chains from one sample, sequenced in a study of T cell responses to AZD1222 COVID-19 vaccine. Using immunoSEQ multiplex PCR, the repertoire was profiled, and TCRdb retains in-frame clones only, with some absent. The sample includes about 120,000 clones, 87% of them seen just once. Sample: peripheral blood, taken 28 days after the second AZD1222 dose. The source of these receptors is an adult who received the AZD1222 COVID-19 vaccine. Both conserved end residues are trimmed from each CDR3. The order of the fields is J gene, V gene, CDR3 protein.

J gene: TRBJ2-2
V gene: TRBV27
CDR3 protein: ASSIGPNTGELF

J gene: TRBJ2-3
V gene: TRBV18
CDR3 protein: ASSPGQPSTDTQY

J gene: TRBJ1-1
V gene: TRBV16
CDR3 protein: ASSSQGNRANTEAF

J gene: TRBJ1-1
V gene: TRBV7-3
CDR3 protein: ASKVSAYTEAF

J gene: TRBJ1-5
V gene: TRBV6-5
CDR3 protein: ASGQGVTQPQH

J gene: TRBJ2-7
V gene: TRBV6-2/TRBV6-3
CDR3 protein: ASSLQGGPSYEQY

J gene: TRBJ1-1
V gene: TRBV14
CDR3 protein: ASSQDFGRVTEAF

J gene: TRBJ1-2
V gene: TRBV6-1
CDR3 protein: ASSEVEGRHGYT

J gene: TRBJ2-5
V gene: TRBV18
CDR3 protein: ASSPQTQETQY

J gene: TRBJ2-3
V gene: TRBV4-3
CDR3 protein: ASSQVTRLTDTQY

J gene: TRBJ1-3
V gene: TRBV18
CDR3 protein: ASSPNAASGNTIY

J gene: TRBJ2-7
V gene: TRBV7-2
CDR3 protein: ASSSRGQGSEQY

J gene: TRBJ2-1
V gene: TRBV19
CDR3 protein: ASSTRRYNEQF

J gene: TRBJ1-6
V gene: TRBV6-4
CDR3 protein: ASRTDAYNSPLH